A selection of T cell receptor beta chains follows, all from one sample in a study of patients and donors after allogeneic stem cell transplantation. TCRdb fed the RT-PCR reads into MiXCR, producing one record per CDR3 protein. The sample yields some 960,000 distinct CDR3 sequences, about a sixth seen once. The sample was blood, either unsorted or a sorted T cell fraction (not recorded which). The origin of the receptors is a human donor who was either an allogeneic HSCT recipient or a stem cell or donor lymphocyte infusion donor (not recorded which). It is not recorded whose cells these are; they may come from a transplant donor. Both conserved end residues are part of each CDR3. A D gene is named only where the DNA matches it firmly. Part of the rows lack a size; the others show once, few, many or a class for expanded clones.

V: TRBV11-2
size: NA
J: TRBJ2-5
D: NA
DNA: TGTGCCAGCAGCCCACCGGCGTCGGAGTTAAGCTTGAAAGAGACCCAGTACTTC
CDR3: CASSPPASELSLKETQYF

V: TRBV5-1
size: NA
J: TRBJ2-3
D: NA
DNA: TGCGCCAGCAAGGAGACATCTCGTACAGATACGCAGTATTTT
CDR3: CASKETSRTDTQYF

V: TRBV7-6
size: NA
J: TRBJ1-2
D: NA
DNA: TGTGCCAGCAGCTTAGGGGGGGAGAGCTATGGCTACACCTTC
CDR3: CASSLGGESYGYTF

V: TRBV6-5
size: few
J: TRBJ2-6
D: NA
DNA: TGTGCCAGCAGTTACAAGTCACTCTCTGGGGCCAACGTCCTGACTTTC
CDR3: CASSYKSLSGANVLTF

V: TRBV29-1
size: few
J: TRBJ1-1
D: NA
DNA: TGCAGCGTTGAAAAGGGGAGGGTGAACACTGAAGCTTTCTTT
CDR3: CSVEKGRVNTEAFF

V: TRBV7-6
size: few
J: TRBJ2-1
D: TRBD1
DNA: TGTGCCAGCAGCTTAGTGGCCGGGACAGGGTCCAATGAGCAGTTCTTC
CDR3: CASSLVAGTGSNEQFF

V: TRBV5-6
size: once
J: TRBJ1-1
D: NA
DNA: TGTGCCAGCAACAAAAAAACGAACACTGAAGCTTTCTTT
CDR3: CASNKKTNTEAFF

V: TRBV7-8
size: few
J: TRBJ2-7
D: TRBD1
DNA: TGTGCCAGCAGCTCCCGGACAGGGGTCCACGAGCAGTACTTC
CDR3: CASSSRTGVHEQYF

V: TRBV20-1
size: few
J: TRBJ1-2
D: NA
DNA: TGCAGTGCACTTACAGTTAACTATGGCTACACCTTC
CDR3: CSALTVNYGYTF

V: TRBV5-1
size: NA
J: TRBJ2-3
D: NA
DNA: TGCGCCAGCAAAGGGGAACGGGGCGTTGCAGATACGCAGTATTTT
CDR3: CASKGERGVADTQYF

V: TRBV4-1
size: NA
J: TRBJ2-5
D: NA
DNA: TGCGCCAGCACGCAACCGTCGGGGAAAGGGCAAGAGACCCAGTACTTC
CDR3: CASTQPSGKGQETQYF

V: TRBV12-3/TRBV12-4
size: few
J: TRBJ2-7
D: TRBD2
DNA: TGTGCCAGCAGTGACACTAGCGGGAGCCCCTACGAGCAGTACTTC
CDR3: CASSDTSGSPYEQYF

V: TRBV4-2
size: few
J: TRBJ2-1
D: NA
DNA: TGTGCCAGCAGCCAAGAGGGGGACTACAATGAGCAGTTCTTC
CDR3: CASSQEGDYNEQFF

V: TRBV25-1
size: few
J: TRBJ2-1
D: TRBD2
DNA: TGTGCCAGCGGATTGCCGGGACTAGCGGGAGTTGAGCAGTTCTTC
CDR3: CASGLPGLAGVEQFF

V: TRBV12-3/TRBV12-4
size: NA
J: TRBJ1-4
D: NA
DNA: TGTGCCAGCAGTTTTACGGGGAAACTGTTTTTT
CDR3: CASSFTGKLFF

V: TRBV5-1
size: many
J: TRBJ2-1
D: NA
DNA: TGCGCCAGCAGCTTGGTCCGGAGTAATGAGCAGTTCTTC
CDR3: CASSLVRSNEQFF

V: TRBV27
size: NA
J: TRBJ1-1
D: TRBD1
DNA: TGTGCCAGCAGTCCTACCCCGGGACAGGGGTTACCTGAAGCTTTCTTT
CDR3: CASSPTPGQGLPEAFF

V: TRBV3-1
size: few
J: TRBJ2-3
D: NA
DNA: TGTGCCAGCAGCCCCTATGAACGGGAACAAGATACGCAGTATTTT
CDR3: CASSPYEREQDTQYF

V: TRBV7-2
size: NA
J: TRBJ2-5
D: NA
DNA: TGTGCCAGCACCACATACACGGACTGGGCCCAGTACTTC
CDR3: CASTTYTDWAQYF

V: TRBV5-1
size: few
J: TRBJ1-2
D: NA
DNA: TGCGCCAGCAGCTTAGGTGTCGGGAACTCGGACTATGGCTACACCTTC
CDR3: CASSLGVGNSDYGYTF

V: TRBV2
size: NA
J: TRBJ2-7
D: NA
DNA: TGTGCCAGCCTACACGTACGGGGGCCCTACGAGCAGTACTTC
CDR3: CASLHVRGPYEQYF

V: TRBV18
size: NA
J: TRBJ2-5
D: NA
DNA: TGTGCCAGCTCACCAAGGTCGGAGGGATCGGAGACCCAGTACTTC
CDR3: CASSPRSEGSETQYF

V: TRBV20-1
size: few
J: TRBJ2-3
D: NA
DNA: TGCAGTGCTAGAGATGCAGGTCGGGGATCAGATACGCAGTATTTT
CDR3: CSARDAGRGSDTQYF

V: TRBV9
size: NA
J: TRBJ2-3
D: NA
DNA: TGTGCCAGCAGCGCCGAGCGGACTAGCACAGATACGCAGTATTTT
CDR3: CASSAERTSTDTQYF

V: TRBV27
size: few
J: TRBJ2-7
D: TRBD1
DNA: TGTGCCAGCAGTCCCACCGGGACAGGGGTTTTCTACGAGCAGTACTTC
CDR3: CASSPTGTGVFYEQYF

V: TRBV7-6
size: once
J: TRBJ2-1
D: NA
DNA: TGTGCCAGCAGCCGCGGCCGCGGGAACCACAATGAGCAGTTCTTC
CDR3: CASSRGRGNHNEQFF

V: TRBV2
size: NA
J: TRBJ2-3
D: NA
DNA: TGTGCCAGCAGTGAAGCCCACACAGATACGCAGTATTTT
CDR3: CASSEAHTDTQYF

V: TRBV24-1
size: few
J: TRBJ2-1
D: NA
DNA: TGTGCCACCAGTGACTACGCTGGAAGTGCTGAGCAGTTCTTC
CDR3: CATSDYAGSAEQFF

V: TRBV9
size: NA
J: TRBJ2-4
D: TRBD1
DNA: TGTGCCAGCAGCGTAGACCCAGGGGGCTTAATCAAAAACATTCAGTACTTC
CDR3: CASSVDPGGLIKNIQYF

V: TRBV15
size: NA
J: TRBJ2-1
D: NA
DNA: TGTGCCACCAGCAGAGTCGGGAGCTCCTACAATGAGCAGTTCTTC
CDR3: CATSRVGSSYNEQFF

V: TRBV5-1
size: few
J: TRBJ1-6
D: NA
DNA: TGCGCCAGCAGCTTGGTGCTTTGGGGGTGGACACCCCTCCACTTT
CDR3: CASSLVLWGWTPLHF

V: TRBV18
size: NA
J: TRBJ1-1
D: NA
DNA: TGTGCCAGCTCCCGCAGGCCCCTGAACACTGAAGCTTTCTTT
CDR3: CASSRRPLNTEAFF

V: TRBV7-2
size: NA
J: TRBJ2-1
D: TRBD2
DNA: TGTGCCAGCAGCTTAGAGGTTAGCGGGAGTGGAGATGAGCAGTTCTTC
CDR3: CASSLEVSGSGDEQFF

V: TRBV4-3
size: few
J: TRBJ1-3
D: NA
DNA: TGCGCCAGCAGCCCCAACCCGAGGCTCTCTGGAAACACCATATATTTT
CDR3: CASSPNPRLSGNTIYF

V: TRBV28
size: few
J: TRBJ2-1
D: NA
DNA: TGTGCCAGCACCAGACAGCCGATCTCCTACAATGAGCAGTTCTTC
CDR3: CASTRQPISYNEQFF

V: TRBV12-3/TRBV12-4
size: few
J: TRBJ1-6
D: TRBD1
DNA: TGTGCCAGCAGTTTCGGACAGGGGAAAAGGGAGAATTCACCCCTCCACTTT
CDR3: CASSFGQGKRENSPLHF

V: TRBV5-6
size: NA
J: TRBJ2-5
D: NA
DNA: TGTGCCAGCAACCTGGACGGCCGAGAGACCCAGTACTTC
CDR3: CASNLDGRETQYF

V: TRBV9
size: few
J: TRBJ1-5
D: TRBD1
DNA: TGTGCCAGCAGCGAGGGAGCAGGGGGCAACCAGCCCCAGCATTTT
CDR3: CASSEGAGGNQPQHF

V: TRBV4-3
size: NA
J: TRBJ2-4
D: NA
DNA: TGCGCCAGCAGCCAGGACTGGGGGGGCGAACCCAAAAACATTCAGTACTTC
CDR3: CASSQDWGGEPKNIQYF